Listed here are 24 T cell receptor beta chains from one sample, sequenced in a study of T cells in Graves' hyperthyroidism and ophthalmopathy. RNA transcripts provided the source from which TCR beta CDR3 regions were amplified. The HTBI primer set was used in a first-round RT-PCR of the TCR CDR3. TCRdb reanalysed the multiplex PCR reads using MiXCR and keeps one entry per CDR3 protein. This table has hundreds of thousands of distinct CDR3 sequences, over 15% appearing once. Sequencing was performed on blood. These receptors were taken from a woman in her late teens or twenties with Graves' hyperthyroidism.

This clonotype showed up just once. The V and J genes are TRBV7-2 and TRBJ1-6; a possible D gene is TRBD1 (5 bases). The CDR3 spans 15 residues. Between the trimmed V and J ends, which lost 2 bases and 10 bases, there was a span of 15 bases. Germline CDR1 and CDR2: SGHTA and FQGNSA. The CDR3 loop reads CASSLSQGAESPLHF. The DNA of the CDR3 is TGTGCCAGCAGCTTAAGCCAGGGAGCGGAATCACCCCTCCACTTT.

The J gene is TRBJ1-4, the V gene TRBV25-1; possible D gene TRBD1, 5 bases. V lost 7 bases and J lost 0, with 9 bases in between. This CDR3 is built from 14 residues. The germline V gene has CDR1 MGHDK and CDR2 SYGVNS. DNA of the CDR3: TGTGCCAGCACTGGGGCCACAACTAATGAAAAACTGTTTTTT. The encoded protein is CASTGATTNEKLFF.

This clonotype was detected many times. The chain carries TRBV27 and TRBJ2-7; TRBD1 matches at 10 bases. Germline V gene lookup returns CDR1 MNHEY and CDR2 SMNVEV (reference sequence). V trimming: 4 bases; J trimming: 4 bases; junction bases outside the gene matches: 10. The CDR3 runs to 16 residues. The CDR3 is CASSSNRGQGWYEQYF. As DNA, the CDR3 is TGTGCCAGCAGTTCCAATAGGGGACAGGGGTGGTACGAGCAGTACTTC.

This clonotype occurred many times. The chain has TRBV28 and TRBJ2-7; 9 bases are shared with TRBD1. From germline, CDR1 is MDHEN and CDR2 SYDVKM. The J segment lost 3 bases and the V segment lost 6 bases, leaving 9 bases of the junction unmatched. The CDR3 runs 15 residues. CDR3 residues: CASRPTGGGFYEQYF. The CDR3 region has the DNA TGTGCCAGCAGACCCACAGGGGGCGGGTTCTACGAGCAGTACTTC.

This clonotype was picked up a small number of times. This sequence joins TRBV11-2 and TRBJ2-2, with TRBD1 identical over 7 bases. CDR3 length: 15 amino acids. Germline V gene data show CDR1 as SGHAT and CDR2 as FQNNGV. V shed 5 bases and J 6 bases; nucleotides not matched to a gene: 9. The CDR3 bases are TGTGCCAGCAGCACGTCAGGGGGTTCGGCCGGGGAGCTGTTTTTT. Protein product: CASSTSGGSAGELFF.

This chain joins TRBV6-1 and TRBJ1-3; D remains ambiguous. V shed 5 bases and J shed 2 bases, with 13 bases lying between them. The length of the CDR3 is 15 residues. CDR1 is MNHNS and CDR2 is SASEGT in the germline V gene. CDR3 coding DNA: TGTGCCAGCAGTTCCACGACCGGGGCTGGAAACACCATATATTTT. Protein sequence: CASSSTTGAGNTIYF.

This clonotype was seen ten or more times. The gene calls are TRBV12-3 or TRBV12-4 and TRBJ1-5; TRBD1 matches 8 bases. The CDR3 covers 15 residues. With 5 bases clipped from V and 6 bases from J, the junction kept 9 bases outside the gene matches. CDR3 DNA: TGTGCCAGCAGTCTCCTGGACAGGGTTGGTCAGCCCCAGCATTTT. As protein: CASSLLDRVGQPQHF.

This rearrangement joins TRBV28 to TRBJ2-2, with D perhaps matching TRBD1 or TRBD2 (6 bases each). V was shortened by 6 bases and J by 6 bases, with 17 bases between the two germline ends. The CDR3 has 15 residues. Germline CDR1 is MDHEN and CDR2 is SYDVKM. CDR3 sequence reads: CASSYLLGGPGELFF. CDR3 nucleotide sequence: TGTGCCAGCAGCTACCTCTTAGGGGGGCCCGGGGAGCTGTTTTTT.

The CDR3 DNA is TGTGCCAGCAGTTTAGCGGTTGGGATCTACGAGCAGTACTTC. Protein product: CASSLAVGIYEQYF. The V call is TRBV12-3 or TRBV12-4, the J call TRBJ2-7; no reliable D call. Trimming stripped 0 bases from V and 3 bases from J, with 9 bases between. This CDR3 spans 14 amino acids.

This clonotype was seen ten or more times. The chain couples TRBV7-9 to TRBJ2-1; TRBD1 matches at 9 bases. The germline V gene encodes CDR1 SEHNR and CDR2 FQNEAQ (reference sequence). After removal of 5 bases from V and 8 bases from J, the junction contained 10 bases not matched to a gene. There are 15 residues in the CDR3. For the CDR3, the DNA is TGTGCCAGCAGCACCGGGACAGGGCGGTTATATGAGCAGTTCTTC. Translated, it gives CASSTGTGRLYEQFF. The full variable domain, with the rest looked up from reference TRBV7-9 and TRBJ2-1, is DTGVSQNPRHKITKRGQNVTFRCDPISEHNRLYWYRQTLGQGPEFLTYFQNEAQLEKSRLLSDRFSAERPKGSFSTLEIQRTEQGDSAMYLCASSTGTGRLYEQFFGPGTRLTVL.

A remark on this clonotype: A much larger clonotype is one base distant, so this may be a read error. V and J are TRBV5-1 and TRBJ2-7, with D possibly matching TRBD1 (6 bases). The CDR3 length is 16 residues. CDR1 is SGHRS and CDR2 is YFSETQ in the germline V gene. The CDR3 nucleotides read TGCGCCAGCAGCTTGGCCAAAGGACAGTTTTCCTACGAGCCGTACTTC. This gives the protein CASSLAKGQFSYEPYF.

J is TRBJ2-1 and V is TRBV2; TRBD2 agrees at 12 bases. V was pared by 4 bases and J by 8 bases, with 9 bases of the junction left unmatched. From germline, CDR1 is SNHLY and CDR2 FYNNEI. The CDR3 extends over 16 amino acids. The CDR3 DNA is TGTGCCAGCAGTGTTCGACTAGCGGGGGCACGATATGAGCAGTTCTTC. Amino acids: CASSVRLAGARYEQFF.

The chain has TRBV5-1 and TRBJ2-3, with 12 bases aligning to TRBD2. CDR1 SGHRS and CDR2 YFSETQ come from the germline V gene. CDR3 length: 16 residues. The V and J ends lost 2 bases and 3 bases, in that order; junction bases with no gene match: 4. CDR3 coding DNA: TGCGCCAGCAGCTTACTTGGGACTAGCGGGACAGATACGCAGTATTTT. Translation gives CASSLLGTSGTDTQYF. The entire variable domain, with the rest obtained from reference TRBV5-1 and TRBJ2-3, is as follows: KAGVTQTPRYLIKTRGQQVTLSCSPISGHRSVSWYQQTPGQGLQFLFEYFSETQRNKGNFPGRFSGRQFSNSRSEMNVSTLELGDSALYLCASSLLGTSGTDTQYFGPGTRLTVL.

V gene TRBV15 combines with J gene TRBJ2-7; D unresolved. The CDR3 spans 15 residues. V lost 2 bases to trimming and J lost 0 bases, with 11 bases between them. Germline values: CDR1 LNHNV, CDR2 YYDKDF (reference sequence). CDR3 nucleotides: TGTGCCACCAGCAGAACCAAGGGATACTCCTACGAGCAGTACTTC. This codes for CATSRTKGYSYEQYF.

This clonotype was seen repeatedly, ten times or more. The rearrangement uses TRBV7-2 and TRBJ1-5; 7 bases are a match to TRBD1. V lost 1 base and J lost 7; bases outside the gene matches: 10. CDR1 is SGHTA, CDR2 FQGNSA, per germline. This CDR3 has 16 residues. In DNA form, the CDR3 reads TGTGCCAGCAGCTTAGGACTAACAGGGGCCGGCCAGCCCCAGCATTTT. It yields the protein CASSLGLTGAGQPQHF.

The rearrangement uses TRBV6-2 or TRBV6-3 and TRBJ2-7; TRBD1 might be the D (5 bases). CDR3 length equals 18 residues. Germline-derived CDR1 and CDR2 are MNHEY and SVGEGT. Trimming took 0 bases from V and 0 from J, leaving 18 bases between them. For the CDR3, the DNA is TGTGCCAGCAGTTACTCTCTCGGATCCGCGACAGTCTCCTACGAGCAGTACTTC. This gives the protein CASSYSLGSATVSYEQYF.

This clonotype was recorded many times. The V gene is TRBV6-5, the J gene TRBJ2-2; D gene uncertain. The germline V gene has CDR1 MNHEY and CDR2 SVGAGI. V was pared by 2 bases and J by 2 bases, with 9 bases between. The CDR3 extends over 15 amino acids. The CDR3 DNA follows: TGTGCCAGCAGTTACCGATCCGTAAACACCGGGGAGCTGTTTTTT. Its translation is CASSYRSVNTGELFF.

This clonotype was recorded at least ten times. This chain connects TRBV6-1 to TRBJ1-6; 10 bases match TRBD1. V lost 10 bases to trimming and J lost 10 bases; unmatched junction nucleotides: 7. Per the germline V gene, CDR1 is MNHNS and CDR2 is SASEGT. The CDR3 length is 13 residues. CDR3 sequence (DNA): TGTGCCACGGGGACAGGGGAGATCTCACCCCTCCACTTT. It codes for CATGTGEISPLHF.

This clonotype was picked up many times. The chain is built from TRBV2 and TRBJ2-1; 7 bases map to TRBD2. Trimming removed 4 bases from V and 8 bases from J; junction bases left unmatched: 8. The CDR3 runs to 14 residues. From germline, CDR1 is SNHLY and CDR2 FYNNEI. The CDR3 nucleotides read TGTGCCAGCAGTGTGTTGGCGGGAGTCGATGAGCAGTTCTTC. This sequence encodes CASSVLAGVDEQFF.

This sequence joins TRBV10-3 and TRBJ1-1; no clear D. The CDR3 contains 13 residues. Germline CDR1 ENHRY, CDR2 SYGVKD. The CDR3 region has the DNA TGTGCGGTGAAATCCCCAGTGAACACTGAAGCTTTCTTT. As protein: CAVKSPVNTEAFF.

This chain uses TRBV6-2 or TRBV6-3 with TRBJ2-7, with D maybe TRBD1 (6 bases). Trimming shortened V by 1 base and J by 2 bases, and 12 bases separated the two germline ends. Per germline, CDR1 MNHEY and CDR2 SVGEGT. The CDR3 is 15 amino acids. DNA of the CDR3: TGTGCCAGCAGTTACTTGCCGGACAGAGCCTACGAGCAGTACTTC. It specifies CASSYLPDRAYEQYF.

This clonotype was seen only a few times. The chain has TRBV24-1 and TRBJ2-3; 10 nucleotides align to TRBD2. Losses at the gene ends were 4 bases for V and 5 bases for J; bases not matched to a gene: 17. The CDR3 loop spans 19 amino acids. Germline V gene sequence: CDR1 KGHDR, CDR2 SFDVKD. In DNA, the CDR3 is TGTGCCACCAGTGACCCTGCTACGGCTAGCGGGAGATTTATAGATACGCAGTATTTT. It specifies CATSDPATASGRFIDTQYF.

Only a few counts were recorded for this clonotype. This chain connects TRBV15 to TRBJ2-1; no clear D gene. Germline-derived CDR1 and CDR2 are LNHNV and YYDKDF (reference sequence). Trimming cost V 3 bases and J 14 bases, with 17 bases left between them. The CDR3 covers 13 residues. CDR3 DNA sequence: TGTGCCACCAGCAGCTTAGAGCTGGGTAGAAAGTTCTTC. Translation gives CATSSLELGRKFF.

In this sample, this clonotype turned up many times. V gene TRBV6-2 or TRBV6-3 combines with J gene TRBJ2-1, with D possibly being TRBD1 (6 bases). The CDR3 sequence is 15 residues long. Germline loops: CDR1 MNHEY, CDR2 SVGEGT. Trimming removed 8 bases from V and 7 bases from J, with 21 bases in between. The CDR3 region has the DNA TGTGCCAGCCGCAAGCAGGGGATTTATTCTAATGAGCAGTTCTTC. Protein sequence: CASRKQGIYSNEQFF.